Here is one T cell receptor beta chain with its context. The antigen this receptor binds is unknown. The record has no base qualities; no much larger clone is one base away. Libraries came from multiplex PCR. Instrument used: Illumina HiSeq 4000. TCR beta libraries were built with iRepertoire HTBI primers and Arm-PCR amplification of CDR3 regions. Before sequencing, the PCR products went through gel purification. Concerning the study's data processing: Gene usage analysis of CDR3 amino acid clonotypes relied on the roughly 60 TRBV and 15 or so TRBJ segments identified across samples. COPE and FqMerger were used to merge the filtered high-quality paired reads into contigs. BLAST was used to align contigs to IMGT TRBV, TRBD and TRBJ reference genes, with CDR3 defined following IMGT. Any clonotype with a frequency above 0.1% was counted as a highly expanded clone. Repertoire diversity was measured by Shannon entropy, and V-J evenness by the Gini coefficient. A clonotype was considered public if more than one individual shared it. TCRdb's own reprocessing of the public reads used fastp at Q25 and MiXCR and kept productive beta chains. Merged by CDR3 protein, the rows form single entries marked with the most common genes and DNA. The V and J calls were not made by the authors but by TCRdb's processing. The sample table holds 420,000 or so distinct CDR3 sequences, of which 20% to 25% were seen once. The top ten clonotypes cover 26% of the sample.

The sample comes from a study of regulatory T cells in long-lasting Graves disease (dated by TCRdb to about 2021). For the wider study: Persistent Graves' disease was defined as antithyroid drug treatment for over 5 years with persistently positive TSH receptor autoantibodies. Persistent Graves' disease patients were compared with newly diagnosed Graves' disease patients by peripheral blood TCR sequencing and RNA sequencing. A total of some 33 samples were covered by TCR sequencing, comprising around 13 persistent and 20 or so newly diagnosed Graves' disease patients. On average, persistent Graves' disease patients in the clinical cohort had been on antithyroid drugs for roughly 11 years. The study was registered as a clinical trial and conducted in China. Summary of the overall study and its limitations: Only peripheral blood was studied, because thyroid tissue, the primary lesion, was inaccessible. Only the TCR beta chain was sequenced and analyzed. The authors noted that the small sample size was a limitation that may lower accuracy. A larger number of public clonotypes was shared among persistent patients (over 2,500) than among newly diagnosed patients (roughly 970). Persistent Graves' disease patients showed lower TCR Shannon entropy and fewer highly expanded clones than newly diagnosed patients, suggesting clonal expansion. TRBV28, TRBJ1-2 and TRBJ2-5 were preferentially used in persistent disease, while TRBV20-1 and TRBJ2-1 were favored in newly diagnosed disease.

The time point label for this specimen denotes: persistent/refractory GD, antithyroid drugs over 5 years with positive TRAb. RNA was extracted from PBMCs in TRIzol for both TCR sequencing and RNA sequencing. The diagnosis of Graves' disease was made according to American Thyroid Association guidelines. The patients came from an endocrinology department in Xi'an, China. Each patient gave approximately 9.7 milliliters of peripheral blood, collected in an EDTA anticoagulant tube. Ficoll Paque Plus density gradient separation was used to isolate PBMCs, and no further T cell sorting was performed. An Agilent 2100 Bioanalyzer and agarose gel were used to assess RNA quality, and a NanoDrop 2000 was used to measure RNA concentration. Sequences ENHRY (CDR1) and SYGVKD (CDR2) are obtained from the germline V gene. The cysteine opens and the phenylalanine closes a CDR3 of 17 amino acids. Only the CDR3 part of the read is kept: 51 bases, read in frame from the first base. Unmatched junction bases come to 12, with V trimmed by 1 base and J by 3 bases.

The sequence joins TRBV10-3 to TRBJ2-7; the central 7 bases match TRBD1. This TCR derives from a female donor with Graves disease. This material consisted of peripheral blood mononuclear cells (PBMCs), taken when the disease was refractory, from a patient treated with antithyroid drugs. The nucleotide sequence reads TGTGCCATCAGTGAGTGGAAGGAAGGGACAGTCCGCTACGAGCAGTACTTC. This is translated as CAISEWKEGTVRYEQYF.